This TCR beta chain was sequenced for a study of T cells in localized non-small cell lung cancer. Here immunoSEQ multiplex PCR was the method, and the copy in TCRdb shows in-frame clones only, minus some. The table records about 45,000 clones, around 90% of them present only once. The material sequenced was PBMCs, taken before any cancer treatment. This clonotype was sampled from a woman aged 40-69 years with stage II lung adenocarcinoma.

The CDR3 nucleotides read TGCGCCAGCACCCCAATTACAGGGGGCCGCGAGCAGTACTTC. Translated, it gives CASTPITGGREQYF. The rearrangement uses TRBV5-1 and TRBJ2-7, with TRBD1 matching 9 bases. This CDR3 has 14 residues. Losses at the gene ends were 6 bases for V and 6 bases for J; bases not matched to a gene: 10. Looked up from germline, CDR1 is SGHRS and CDR2 is YFSETQ.